A single sample is the source of the 4 T cell receptor beta chains below, sequenced in a study of CD8+ T cells in alopecia areata. RNA was extracted and reverse transcribed into cDNA as the sequencing template. The repertoire was sequenced with immunoSEQ multiplex PCR; TCRdb's copy has only in-frame clones and lacks some. The sample has roughly 200,000 clones; roughly 60% are singletons. Sequenced material: CD4+ T cells sorted from blood, taken at week 0. The source of these receptors is a human donor with alopecia areata.

The V gene is TRBV29-1, the J gene TRBJ2-3; D may be TRBD1 (6 bases). V lost 7 bases to trimming and J lost 4 bases, with 12 bases between them. This CDR3 spans 12 amino acids. Germline V lookup: CDR1 SQVTM, CDR2 ANQGSEA. CDR3 region: CSGGRGADTQYF. The DNA of the CDR3 is TGCAGCGGGGGCAGGGGAGCAGATACGCAGTATTTT.

Comments on this clone: The identical CDR3 is also encoded by other nucleotide sequences in the sample. V is TRBV29-1 and J is TRBJ1-2; no definite D call. Germline V gives CDR1 SQVTM, CDR2 ANQGSEA. Deletions cut 4 bases from V and 0 bases from J, with 9 bases between. There are 13 residues in the CDR3. The CDR3 spells CSVGGDTNYGYTF. In nucleotides, the CDR3 is TGCAGCGTTGGAGGAGATACTAACTATGGCTACACCTTC.

The chain employs TRBV6-6 and TRBJ2-6, with a possible D match to TRBD1 (6 bases). Trimming left V 6 bases short and J 1 base short, with 7 bases between. Germline V gene sequence: CDR1 MNHNY, CDR2 SVGAGI (reference sequence). This CDR3 region has 14 residues. The CDR3: CASRTGSGANVLTF. Written as DNA, the CDR3 is TGTGCCAGCAGAACAGGGTCTGGGGCCAACGTCCTGACTTTC.

The genes are TRBV11-3 and TRBJ2-3; no firm D call. V lost 5 bases and J lost 0, with 9 bases in between. CDR3 size: 14 residues. The germline V gene encodes CDR1 SGHNT and CDR2 YENEEA. The CDR3: CASSHLSSTDTQYF. The CDR3 nucleotides are TGTGCCAGCAGCCACCTTTCCAGCACAGATACGCAGTATTTT.